Listed below are T cell receptor beta chains from one sample, sequenced in a study of glioma-infiltrating T cells. TCRdb processed the multiplex PCR reads anew with MiXCR; each CDR3 protein has one entry. The sample yields around 130,000 distinct CDR3 sequences, 24% seen once. Sequencing was done on a sample of glioma tissue, nonneoplastic brain tissue, or PBMCs (not recorded which). Source of these receptors: a human donor with low-grade glioma or glioblastoma, undergoing nonglioma brain surgery, or in good health (not recorded which). Both conserved end residues are part of each CDR3. D genes are given only for firm matches. The size entry is marked missing in some rows and otherwise reads once, few, many or a size class.

TRBJ2-2 TRBV10-1 few . 11 CASSETGELFF TGCGCCAGCAGCGAAACCGGGGAGCTGTTTTTT
TRBJ2-3 TRBV25-1 few . 13 CASSEYGGDTQYF TGTGCCAGCAGTGAATATGGGGGCGATACGCAGTATTTT
TRBJ2-5 TRBV24-1 few TRBD2 17 CATSDSQLAGGPETQYF TGTGCCACCAGTGATTCCCAACTAGCGGGGGGCCCAGAGACCCAGTACTTC
TRBJ1-1 TRBV7-9 few . 16 CASSLVGRGGRTEAFF TGTGCCAGCAGCTTAGTGGGTAGGGGGGGAAGAACTGAAGCTTTCTTT
TRBJ1-5 TRBV15 many . 14 CATSRDTRGAPQHF TGTGCCACCAGCAGAGATACCAGAGGGGCGCCCCAGCATTTT
TRBJ1-2 TRBV7-2 . . 17 CASSLARVGETNYGYTF TGTGCCAGCAGCTTAGCGCGGGTCGGGGAGACGAACTATGGCTACACCTTC
TRBJ1-1 TRBV30 . . 12 CAWSPGDTEAFF TGTGCCTGGAGTCCGGGGGACACTGAAGCTTTCTTT
TRBJ1-1 TRBV6-1 many . 13 CASSDGGYTEAFF TGTGCCAGCTCCGACGGGGGCTACACTGAAGCTTTCTTT
TRBJ2-3 TRBV6-2/TRBV6-3 many . 16 CASSYARSLDMDTQYF TGTGCCAGCAGTTACGCCCGCTCACTAGATATGGATACGCAGTATTTT
TRBJ2-5 TRBV24-1 . . 15 CATSDLRTDQETQYF TGTGCCACCAGTGATTTAAGAACGGACCAAGAGACCCAGTACTTC
TRBJ1-1 TRBV14 . . 16 CASSQDRGGGGTEAFF TGTGCCAGCAGCCAAGATCGGGGGGGTGGAGGCACTGAAGCTTTCTTT
TRBJ1-4 TRBV28 few . 16 CASSYRSPGANEKLFF TGTGCCAGCAGTTACAGGTCCCCCGGGGCTAATGAAAAACTGTTTTTT
TRBJ2-3 TRBV9 . TRBD2 15 CASRGGGGRTDTQYF TGTGCCAGCAGAGGAGGCGGGGGACGCACAGATACGCAGTATTTT
TRBJ2-2 TRBV24-1 few . 16 CATSEDGARNTGELFF TGTGCCACCAGTGAAGATGGGGCGCGTAACACCGGGGAGCTGTTTTTT
TRBJ2-1 TRBV6-6 . TRBD1 16 CASSYLGQGSYNEQFF TGTGCCAGCAGTTACCTAGGACAGGGGTCCTACAATGAGCAGTTCTTC
TRBJ1-2 TRBV7-9 many TRBD1 15 CASSLSGQPSHGYTF TGTGCCAGCAGCTTATCGGGACAGCCATCTCATGGCTACACCTTC
TRBJ2-5 TRBV7-3 . . 11 CASGFGETQYF TGTGCCAGCGGGTTCGGGGAGACCCAGTACTTC
TRBJ2-1 TRBV7-8 . TRBD2 15 CACSLAGGRYDEQFF TGTGCCTGCAGCTTAGCGGGGGGGCGCTACGATGAGCAGTTCTTC
TRBJ2-1 TRBV20-1 . TRBD2 15 CSARDLTGGYNEQFF TGCAGTGCTAGAGATCTAACGGGAGGATACAATGAGCAGTTCTTC
TRBJ1-5 TRBV7-2 many . 14 CASSWVGSNQPQHF TGTGCCAGCAGTTGGGTGGGGAGCAATCAGCCCCAGCATTTT
TRBJ1-5 TRBV4-1 . TRBD1 15 CASSQDQGVRQPQHF TGCGCCAGCAGCCAAGATCAGGGGGTTCGCCAGCCCCAGCATTTT
TRBJ1-5 TRBV7-8 few . 15 CASSLAGQGNQPQHF TGTGCCAGCAGCTTAGCGGGGCAGGGCAATCAGCCCCAGCATTTT
TRBJ2-3 TRBV7-2 . TRBD2 18 CASSFTNSGSASTDTQYF TGTGCCAGCAGCTTTACGAATAGCGGGAGTGCTAGCACAGATACGCAGTATTTT
TRBJ1-1 TRBV11-2 . . 13 CASSRERIGRAFF TGTGCCAGCAGTCGAGAGCGGATTGGCAGAGCTTTCTTT
TRBJ2-5 TRBV20-1 . . 15 CSSTPRSGVQETQYF TGCAGTTCAACTCCTAGGTCGGGGGTCCAAGAGACCCAGTACTTC
TRBJ1-2 TRBV3-1 . . 14 CASSPRTALYGYTF TGTGCCAGCAGCCCGCGGACAGCCCTCTATGGCTACACCTTC
TRBJ1-5 TRBV12-3/TRBV12-4 . . 13 CARSLGGNQPQHF TGTGCCAGAAGTTTGGGGGGGAATCAGCCCCAGCATTTT
TRBJ2-3 TRBV15 few TRBD2 18 CATSARSGAFSSTDTQYF TGTGCCACCAGCGCCAGAAGCGGGGCTTTTTCTAGCACAGATACGCAGTATTTT
TRBJ2-1 TRBV20-1 . TRBD2 17 CSAEGGVAGGKYNEQFF TGCAGTGCTGAGGGGGGGGTAGCGGGGGGGAAATACAATGAGCAGTTCTTC
TRBJ1-1 TRBV20-1 . TRBD1 15 CSAEPWTGGGSEAFF TGCAGTGCGGAACCCTGGACAGGGGGTGGGTCTGAAGCTTTCTTT
TRBJ2-5 TRBV3-1 few . 16 CASSQDRADGGEAQYF TGTGCCAGCAGCCAAGATCGGGCGGATGGTGGCGAGGCCCAGTACTTC
TRBJ2-2 TRBV2 . . 14 CASRPYQNTGELFF TGTGCCAGCAGGCCTTACCAGAACACCGGGGAGCTGTTTTTT
TRBJ1-6 TRBV5-1 few . 16 CASSPTLSGANSPLHF TGCGCCAGCAGCCCTACCTTGTCAGGGGCTAATTCACCCCTCCACTTT
TRBJ2-3 TRBV30 . TRBD2 14 CAWRRTSGVDTQYF TGTGCCTGGAGACGGACTAGCGGGGTAGATACGCAGTATTTT
TRBJ2-3 TRBV19 . . 14 CASTSFPGTDTQYF TGTGCCAGCACCTCCTTTCCTGGCACAGATACGCAGTATTTT
TRBJ1-3 TRBV2 . . 15 CASILTGLAGNTIYF TGTGCCAGCATCTTAACAGGGTTAGCAGGAAACACCATATATTTT
TRBJ1-1 TRBV6-1 many TRBD1 15 CASSTQGAENTEAFF TGTGCCAGCAGTACTCAGGGGGCGGAGAACACTGAAGCTTTCTTT
TRBJ2-3 TRBV6-1 . TRBD2 15 CASRPLAGGTDTQYF TGTGCCAGCAGACCCTTAGCGGGGGGGACAGATACGCAGTATTTT
TRBJ1-1 TRBV27 many . 12 CASRDPNTEAFF TGTGCCAGCAGGGACCCGAACACTGAAGCTTTCTTT